The 15 T cell receptor beta chains below come from one sample, sequenced in a study of cytomegalovirus exposure and HLA in healthy donors. PCR was performed using 60 Vbeta and 13 Jbeta primers. TCRdb keeps only in-frame clones here, not all; method: immunoSEQ multiplex PCR. The sample yields some 240,000 clones, approximately 78% seen once. The sample was PBMCs. The receptors were gathered from a male donor in good health and CMV-seronegative.

The chain combines TRBV29-1 with TRBJ1-3; possible D gene TRBD1, 5 bases. V lost 7 bases to trimming and J lost 3 bases, with 13 bases between them. This CDR3 is built from 13 residues. The germline gives CDR1 SQVTM, CDR2 ANQGSEA. As DNA, the CDR3 is TGCAGCGCACAAAGGGGAAATGGAAACACCATATATTTT. Residues: CSAQRGNGNTIYF.

The chain couples TRBV7-8 to TRBJ2-1; TRBD1 aligns across 10 bases. In germline, CDR1 is SGHVS, CDR2 FQNEAQ. The CDR3 is 18 residues long. The junction had 13 bases not matched to a gene; V was cut back by 2 bases and J by 6 bases. The CDR3 bases are TGTGCCAGCAGCTTAAAATTAGGTGGGGACAGGGGATCCAATGAGCAGTTCTTC. This encodes CASSLKLGGDRGSNEQFF.

The rearrangement joins TRBV2 to TRBJ1-1; D not certain. V lost 5 bases to trimming and J lost 0 bases, with 22 bases between them. The CDR3 covers 18 residues. CDR1 is SNHLY, CDR2 FYNNEI, per germline. CDR3 loop: CASSPIGEFKAMNTEAFF. CDR3 sequence (DNA): TGTGCCAGCAGTCCAATCGGGGAGTTTAAGGCCATGAACACTGAAGCTTTCTTT.

This chain uses TRBV19 with TRBJ2-4; TRBD2 aligns across 10 bases. The CDR3 covers 18 residues. V lost 4 bases, J lost 6 bases, and 15 bases stayed unmatched. CDR1 is LNHDA, CDR2 SQIVND, per germline (reference sequence). CDR3 in amino acids: CASSTLGDGSGRRNIQYF. CDR3 bases: TGTGCCAGTAGTACCCTGGGGGATGGTAGCGGGAGGAGAAACATTCAGTACTTC.

This clone turned up a few times. The chain uses TRBV9 and TRBJ2-5, with TRBD2 identical over 13 bases. V was pared by 4 bases and J by 13 bases, with 7 bases of the junction left unmatched. The CDR3 has 13 residues. Germline V lookup: CDR1 SGDLS, CDR2 YYNGEE. CDR3 sequence reads: CASSSGTSGTPYF. The CDR3 DNA sequence: TGTGCCAGCAGCTCGGGGACTAGCGGGACTCCGTACTTC.

This clone was seen a few times. The rearrangement joins TRBV6-6 to TRBJ1-5; D gene unclear. Trimming took off 2 bases at V and 0 bases at J, with 5 bases between the two ends. The length of the CDR3 is 14 residues. Germline CDR1 is MNHNY and CDR2 is SVGAGI (reference sequence). DNA for the CDR3: TGTGCCAGCAGTTACAGCATTAGCAATCAGCCCCAGCATTTT. Protein sequence: CASSYSISNQPQHF.

This clone has a handful of counts. The chain uses TRBV7-3 and TRBJ1-2; 9 bases fit TRBD1. This CDR3 comprises 13 residues. V shed 4 bases, J shed 4 bases, and the junction held 1 base outside the gene matches. Germline-derived CDR1 and CDR2 are SGHTA and FQGTGA. CDR3 residues: CASSSDRGYGYTF. The CDR3 DNA follows: TGTGCCAGCAGCTCGGACAGGGGCTATGGCTACACCTTC.

V usage is TRBV28 and J usage is TRBJ1-5, with 8 bases fitting TRBD1. The CDR3 contains 14 residues. V was pared by 6 bases and J by 5 bases, with 6 bases of the junction left unmatched. Germline V CDR1 and CDR2: MDHEN, SYDVKM. This CDR3 is CASSTDRVDQPQHF. DNA for the CDR3: TGTGCCAGCAGCACGGACAGGGTCGATCAGCCCCAGCATTTT.

The chain carries TRBV7-2 and TRBJ1-2; 7 bases align to TRBD1. Trimming took 6 bases from V and 1 from J; bases not matched to a gene: 8. The CDR3 sequence is 15 residues long. Per the germline V gene, CDR1 is SGHTA and CDR2 is FQGNSA. CDR3 sequence: CASSRAGTVNYGYTF. As DNA, the CDR3 is TGTGCCAGCAGTCGCGCCGGGACAGTTAACTATGGCTACACCTTC.

This chain connects TRBV7-3 to TRBJ2-1, with 7 bases fitting TRBD2. The CDR3 has 16 amino acids. The V and J ends lost 4 bases and 7 bases, in that order; junction bases with no gene match: 13. CDR1 is SGHTA, CDR2 FQGTGA, per germline. CDR3 sequence: CASSYWTSGRDNEQFF. Here the CDR3 DNA reads TGTGCCAGCAGCTACTGGACTAGTGGGAGGGATAATGAGCAGTTCTTC.

The genes are TRBV18 and TRBJ2-7; D may be TRBD1 (5 bases). The CDR3 has 14 residues. Looked up from germline, CDR1 is KGHSH and CDR2 is LQKENI. V gave up 2 bases and J gave up 4 bases, with 12 bases separating them. The CDR3: CASSPGQGRYEQYF. DNA for the CDR3: TGTGCCAGCTCACCAGGTCAGGGAAGATACGAGCAGTACTTC. Complete variable domain (other parts from reference TRBV18 and TRBJ2-7): NAGVMQNPRHLVRRRGQEARLRCSPMKGHSHVYWYRQLPEEGLKFMVYLQKENIIDESGMPKERFSAEFPKEGPSILRIQQVVRGDSAAYFCASSPGQGRYEQYFGPGTRLTVT.

As regards this clone: Other nucleotide sequences in the sample specify the same CDR3. J is TRBJ2-1 and V is TRBV5-1; TRBD2 matches at 7 bases. Germline V gene sequence: CDR1 SGHRS, CDR2 YFSETQ. This CDR3 has 17 amino acids. J lost 3 bases, V lost 0 bases, and 9 bases had no gene match. Here the CDR3 DNA reads TGCGCCAGCAGCTTGGGTTCAGCGGGGCAAAGCTACAATGAGCAGTTCTTC. Its translation: CASSLGSAGQSYNEQFF. The full variable domain, its missing parts supplied by reference TRBV5-1 and TRBJ2-1, is KAGVTQTPRYLIKTRGQQVTLSCSPISGHRSVSWYQQTPGQGLQFLFEYFSETQRNKGNFPGRFSGRQFSNSRSEMNVSTLELGDSALYLCASSLGSAGQSYNEQFFGPGTRLTVL.

The chain combines TRBV6-6 with TRBJ2-3; 8 nucleotides align to TRBD1. The CDR3 is 16 amino acids. J gave up 0 bases and V 2 bases, and 4 bases lay outside the gene matches. Per germline, CDR1 MNHNY and CDR2 SVGAGI (reference sequence). CDR3 nucleotide sequence: TGTGCCAGCAGTTACGGCCAGGGGGCTAGCACAGATACGCAGTATTTT. Amino acid sequence: CASSYGQGASTDTQYF.

The chain is built from TRBV29-1 and TRBJ2-5, with TRBD2 as a possible D gene (6 bases). Trimming removed 0 bases from V and 11 bases from J, with 16 bases in between. The CDR3 is made up of 13 amino acids. Per germline, CDR1 SQVTM and CDR2 ANQGSEA. CDR3: CSVEEHGGREQYF. CDR3 DNA sequence: TGCAGCGTTGAAGAGCACGGGGGTCGAGAGCAGTACTTC.

The chain uses TRBV27 and TRBJ2-1; 9 nucleotides agree with TRBD2. Trimming removed 2 bases from V and 5 bases from J; junction bases left unmatched: 1. CDR1 is MNHEY and CDR2 is SMNVEV in the germline V gene (reference sequence). This CDR3 region has 14 residues. CDR3 in amino acids: CASSLLAGNNEQFF. In DNA form, the CDR3 reads TGTGCCAGCAGTTTACTAGCGGGGAACAATGAGCAGTTCTTC.